This T cell receptor beta chain emerged from a study of shared clonotypes between healthy human individuals. V was cut by 4 bases and J by 4 bases, with 13 bases left in between. This CDR3 comprises 14 residues. Germline values: CDR1 MNHEY, CDR2 SMNVEV (reference sequence). In the naive CD8 group, cells lacked CD45RO and were positively selected for CCR7, so terminally differentiated effector memory CD45RA+ cells were left out. Here immunoSEQ multiplex PCR was the method, and the copy in TCRdb shows in-frame clones only, minus some. The repertoire consists of some 2 million clones, with about 95% occurring once and the leading ten covering about 1.1%.

Sequences were obtained from naive CD8+ T cells sorted from blood. The chain couples TRBV27 to TRBJ1-2; D is unresolved. The sequence was obtained from a man in his late teens or twenties in good health. CDR3 protein: CASSSTGPRYGYTF. The CDR3 region has the DNA TGTGCCAGCAGTTCTACCGGGCCCCGCTATGGCTACACCTTC.